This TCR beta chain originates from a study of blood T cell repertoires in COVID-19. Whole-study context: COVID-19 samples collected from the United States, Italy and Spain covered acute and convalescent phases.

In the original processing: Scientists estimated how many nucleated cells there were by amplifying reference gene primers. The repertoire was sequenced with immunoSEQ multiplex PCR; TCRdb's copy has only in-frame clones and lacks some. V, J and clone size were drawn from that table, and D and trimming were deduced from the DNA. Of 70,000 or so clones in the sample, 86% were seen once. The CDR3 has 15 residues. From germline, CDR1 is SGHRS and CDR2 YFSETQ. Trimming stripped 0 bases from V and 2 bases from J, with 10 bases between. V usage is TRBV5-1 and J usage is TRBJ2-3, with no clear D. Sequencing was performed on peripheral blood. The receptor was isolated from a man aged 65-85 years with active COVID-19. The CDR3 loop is CASSLDPYATDTQYF. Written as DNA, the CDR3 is TGCGCCAGCAGCTTGGACCCCTACGCCACAGATACGCAGTATTTT.